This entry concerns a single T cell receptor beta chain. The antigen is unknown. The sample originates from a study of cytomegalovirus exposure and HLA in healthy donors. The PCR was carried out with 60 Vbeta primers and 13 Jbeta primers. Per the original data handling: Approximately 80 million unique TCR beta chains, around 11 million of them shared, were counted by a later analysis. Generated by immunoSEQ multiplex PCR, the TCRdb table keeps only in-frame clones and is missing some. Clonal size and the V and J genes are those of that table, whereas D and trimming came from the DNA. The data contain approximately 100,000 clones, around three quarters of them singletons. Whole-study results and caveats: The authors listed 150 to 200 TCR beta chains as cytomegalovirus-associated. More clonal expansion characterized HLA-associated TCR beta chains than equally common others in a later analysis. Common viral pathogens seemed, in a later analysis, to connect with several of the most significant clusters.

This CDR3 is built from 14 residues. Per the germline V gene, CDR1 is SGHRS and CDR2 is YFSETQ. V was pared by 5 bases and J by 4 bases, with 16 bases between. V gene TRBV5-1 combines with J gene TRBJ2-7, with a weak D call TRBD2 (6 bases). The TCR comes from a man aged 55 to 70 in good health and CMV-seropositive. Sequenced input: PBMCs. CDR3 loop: CASRGGITGYEQYF. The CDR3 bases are TGCGCCAGCAGGGGCGGGATAACAGGATACGAGCAGTACTTC.